The 28 T cell receptor beta chains below come from one sample, sequenced in a study of shared clonotypes between healthy human individuals. Method: immunoSEQ multiplex PCR; TCRdb's copy keeps in-frame clones and lacks some. The data contain about 2 million clones, around 96% of them seen just once; the ten biggest clones take up approximately 1.2%. Naive CD8 cells comprised CD45RO-negative, CCR7-positively selected cells, excluding terminally differentiated effector memory CD45RA+ cells. Sample: naive CD8+ T cells sorted from blood. These TCRs come from a man between 18 and 35 years old in good health.

Comment on this clone: The same CDR3 can be traced to other DNA sequences in this sample. CDR3 region: CASSLDGSYGYTF. The CDR3 DNA sequence: TGTGCCAGCAGCTTGGACGGGAGCTATGGCTACACCTTC. The chain carries TRBV5-4 and TRBJ1-2; D gene uncertain. This CDR3 region has 13 residues. The germline gives CDR1 SGHNT, CDR2 YYREEE (reference sequence). V lost 0 bases and J 4 bases, leaving 7 bases between the germline ends.

This chain uses TRBV29-1 with TRBJ1-2; 8 bases are a match to TRBD1. Germline V gives CDR1 SQVTM, CDR2 ANQGSEA. V lost 8 bases, J lost 2 bases, and 7 bases stayed unmatched. CDR3 length equals 13 residues. The chain's CDR3 is CSFGGQENYGYTF. CDR3 sequence (DNA): TGCAGCTTCGGGGGACAGGAAAACTATGGCTACACCTTC.

With respect to this clone: Other DNA sequences from this sample encode an identical CDR3 as well. The chain uses TRBV6-5 and TRBJ1-2; D gene ambiguous. Trimming shortened V by 6 bases and J by 2 bases, and 7 bases separated the two germline ends. This CDR3 contains 12 residues. The germline V gene encodes CDR1 MNHEY and CDR2 SVGAGI. The CDR3: CASRGPNYGYTF. The CDR3 region has the DNA TGTGCCAGCAGGGGTCCGAACTATGGCTACACCTTC.

The V and J genes are TRBV7-6 and TRBJ2-1, with 9 bases identical to TRBD1. V trimming: 6 bases; J trimming: 7 bases; junction bases outside the gene matches: 10. This CDR3 is 15 amino acids long. CDR1 is SGHVS and CDR2 is FNYEAQ in the germline V gene. The DNA of the CDR3 is TGTGCCAGCAGTAGAGGACAGGGGCCGTATAATGAGCAGTTCTTC. Its protein is CASSRGQGPYNEQFF.

This chain joins TRBV2 and TRBJ1-3; D is unclear. Trimming pared 7 bases from V and 0 bases from J, leaving 4 bases between. CDR3 length equals 12 residues. Germline assignment: CDR1 SNHLY and CDR2 FYNNEI. CDR3 bases: TGTGCCAGCATCGGCTCTGGAAACACCATATATTTT. It codes for CASIGSGNTIYF.

Points on this clone: Other nucleotide sequences in the sample specify the same CDR3. The chain uses TRBV11-2 and TRBJ2-7, with D unresolved. V was trimmed by 1 base and J by 0 bases, leaving 4 bases between them. CDR1 and CDR2 from the germline V gene are SGHAT and FQNNGV. The CDR3 runs 13 residues. CDR3 sequence reads: CASSLGISYEQYF. As DNA, the CDR3 is TGTGCCAGCAGCTTAGGAATCTCCTACGAGCAGTACTTC. The full variable domain, completed using reference TRBV11-2 and TRBJ2-7, is EAGVAQSPRYKIIEKRQSVAFWCNPISGHATLYWYQQILGQGPKLLIQFQNNGVVDDSQLPKDRFSAERLKGVDSTLKIQPAKLEDSAVYLCASSLGISYEQYFGPGTRLTVT.

The rearrangement uses TRBV7-9 and TRBJ2-7, with 7 bases aligning to TRBD2. CDR3 length equals 13 residues. V gave up 6 bases and J gave up 1 base; unmatched junction bases: 3. Germline assignment: CDR1 SEHNR and CDR2 FQNEAQ (reference sequence). CDR3 amino acids: CASRGRESYEQYF. The CDR3 bases are TGTGCCAGCAGGGGGCGGGAGTCCTACGAGCAGTACTTC.

This chain links TRBV5-1 with TRBJ2-3; 9 bases line up with TRBD2. Unmatched junction bases numbered 9, after V lost 4 bases and J lost 6 bases. This CDR3 spans 15 amino acids. CDR1 and CDR2 from the germline V gene are SGHRS and YFSETQ. CDR3 in amino acids: CASSVSGTSLDTQYF. CDR3 DNA: TGCGCCAGCAGCGTTTCCGGGACTAGCTTGGATACGCAGTATTTT.

The CDR3 bases are TGTGCCAGCAGATTAAACCCACAGGGGGTGGAGGCCTACGAGCAGTACTTC. It specifies CASRLNPQGVEAYEQYF. The rearrangement joins TRBV7-2 to TRBJ2-7; 8 nucleotides align to TRBD1. The germline V gene has CDR1 SGHTA and CDR2 FQGNSA. There are 17 residues in the CDR3. The V gene end was trimmed by 6 bases and the J gene end by 2 bases; junction bases not matched to a gene: 15.

This clone was observed once. V gene TRBV7-9 combines with J gene TRBJ2-3; the D is unclear. CDR1 SEHNR and CDR2 FQNEAQ come from the germline V gene (reference sequence). The V end lost 4 bases, the J end lost 7 bases, and 21 bases lay between the germline ends. CDR3 size: 16 residues. CDR3 amino acids: CASSSKEVREPYTQYF. The CDR3 bases are TGTGCCAGCAGCTCGAAAGAGGTTCGTGAACCCTATACGCAGTATTTT.

The rearrangement joins TRBV25-1 to TRBJ2-5, with 7 nucleotides matching TRBD1. The V and J ends lost 8 bases and 3 bases, in that order; junction bases with no gene match: 6. This CDR3 is 13 amino acids long. Germline CDR1 reads MGHDK; CDR2 reads SYGVNS. The CDR3 spells CASLGQWEETQYF. The DNA for the CDR3 is TGTGCCAGCTTGGGACAGTGGGAAGAGACCCAGTACTTC.

The chain couples TRBV11-2 to TRBJ2-3; perhaps TRBD2 as D (5 bases). Trimming removed 0 bases from V and 4 bases from J, with 8 bases in between. Germline V gene data show CDR1 as SGHAT and CDR2 as FQNNGV. The CDR3 length is 14 residues. Here the CDR3 reads CASSLEGSADTQYF. In DNA form, the CDR3 reads TGTGCCAGCAGCTTAGAAGGGAGCGCAGATACGCAGTATTTT. Full variable domain (remainder filled in from reference TRBV11-2 and TRBJ2-3): EAGVAQSPRYKIIEKRQSVAFWCNPISGHATLYWYQQILGQGPKLLIQFQNNGVVDDSQLPKDRFSAERLKGVDSTLKIQPAKLEDSAVYLCASSLEGSADTQYFGPGTRLTVL.

The chain couples TRBV5-1 to TRBJ2-5, with 7 bases that match TRBD1. Germline trimming cut 3 bases from V and 5 bases from J; bases unmatched to any gene: 10. Germline V gene data show CDR1 as SGHRS and CDR2 as YFSETQ. The CDR3 totals 15 residues. CDR3 coding DNA: TGCGCCAGCAGCTACGGGATAGGGGGCGCGGAGACCCAGTACTTC. Encoded protein: CASSYGIGGAETQYF. Based on the CDR3 plus reference TRBV5-1 and TRBJ2-5, the full variable domain is KAGVTQTPRYLIKTRGQQVTLSCSPISGHRSVSWYQQTPGQGLQFLFEYFSETQRNKGNFPGRFSGRQFSNSRSEMNVSTLELGDSALYLCASSYGIGGAETQYFGPGTRLLVL.

The rearrangement joins TRBV27 to TRBJ2-7, with D possibly being TRBD1 (5 bases). The ends were cut back, 0 bases at V and 4 bases at J, with 13 bases in the middle. Per the germline V gene, CDR1 is MNHEY and CDR2 is SMNVEV (reference sequence). The CDR3 is 15 amino acids. CDR3 sequence (DNA): TGTGCCAGCAGTTTATCGCAATGGGGCGGATACGAGCAGTACTTC. Residues: CASSLSQWGGYEQYF.

The chain has TRBV27 and TRBJ2-1; tentative D call: TRBD1 (5 bases). Germline V CDR1 and CDR2: MNHEY, SMNVEV (reference sequence). The V end was cut by 6 bases, the J end by 6 bases, with 6 bases between. This CDR3 comprises 11 residues. The CDR3 loop reads CASRDINEQFF. The DNA for the CDR3 is TGTGCCAGCAGGGACATCAATGAGCAGTTCTTC.

V gene TRBV6-5 combines with J gene TRBJ1-1; D is unclear. V was trimmed by 7 bases and J by 0 bases, leaving 9 bases between them. The germline V gene encodes CDR1 MNHEY and CDR2 SVGAGI. The CDR3 loop spans 13 amino acids. CDR3 sequence reads: CASTPTLNTEAFF. CDR3 sequence (DNA): TGTGCCAGCACCCCGACGTTGAACACTGAAGCTTTCTTT.

The sample holds one count of this clone. This chain uses TRBV5-1 with TRBJ1-1; D is ambiguous. The CDR3 is made up of 15 amino acids. Trimming cost V 0 bases and J 0 bases, with 9 bases left between them. CDR1 is SGHRS and CDR2 is YFSETQ in the germline V gene. CDR3 residues: CASSLGEGLNTEAFF. In nucleotides, the CDR3 is TGCGCCAGCAGCTTGGGGGAGGGATTGAACACTGAAGCTTTCTTT.

The chain has TRBV10-1 and TRBJ1-2; a weak D match, TRBD1 (6 bases). CDR3 size: 13 residues. V was pared by 6 bases and J by 0 bases, with 8 bases between. Looked up from germline, CDR1 is WNHNN and CDR2 is SYGVQD (reference sequence). This CDR3 is CASRAGANYGYTF. The CDR3 region has the DNA TGCGCCAGCAGGGCAGGGGCTAACTATGGCTACACCTTC.

A single count supports this clone. At the DNA level, this CDR3 is encoded by other sequences in the same sample as well. V and J are TRBV27 and TRBJ2-7; possibly TRBD1 or TRBD2 for D (5 bases each). There are 13 residues in the CDR3. Germline V gene sequence: CDR1 MNHEY, CDR2 SMNVEV (reference sequence). Trimming cost V 3 bases and J 4 bases, with 10 bases left between them. As DNA, the CDR3 is TGTGCCAGCAGTTTCCGGGACGGTTACGAGCAGTACTTC. Translating gives CASSFRDGYEQYF.

As DNA, the CDR3 is TGCGCCAGCAGCCACTTTAGCGGGAGTAACCCCGGGGAGCTGTTTTTT. It yields the protein CASSHFSGSNPGELFF. This chain uses TRBV4-3 with TRBJ2-2; TRBD2 aligns across 9 bases. CDR1 LGHNA and CDR2 YSLEER come from the germline V gene. The CDR3 loop spans 16 amino acids. J lost 6 bases, V lost 3 bases, and 8 bases had no gene match.

The CDR3 reads CASRGWTGKTGELFF. The CDR3 nucleotides read TGTGCCAGCAGGGGTTGGACAGGGAAAACCGGGGAGCTGTTTTTT. V and J are TRBV2 and TRBJ2-2, with 8 bases aligning to TRBD1. The germline CDR1 and CDR2 sequences are SNHLY and FYNNEI. Losses at the gene ends were 6 bases for V and 5 bases for J; bases not matched to a gene: 8. This CDR3 spans 15 amino acids.

CDR3 sequence reads: CASSVQGGQYEQYF. CDR3 in DNA: TGTGCCAGCAGCGTCCAAGGGGGCCAATACGAGCAGTACTTC. V gene TRBV5-4 combines with J gene TRBJ2-7; 7 bases line up with TRBD1. The CDR3 is 14 residues long. V trimming: 4 bases; J trimming: 4 bases; junction bases outside the gene matches: 8. Germline lookup yields CDR1 SGHNT and CDR2 YYREEE (reference sequence).

The chain carries TRBV6-1 and TRBJ2-1; the match to TRBD1 covers 11 bases. The germline V gene has CDR1 MNHNS and CDR2 SASEGT. The CDR3 consists of 15 residues. V shed 2 bases and J 8 bases; nucleotides not matched to a gene: 5. The CDR3 here is CASSEWTGGVDEQFF. For the CDR3, the DNA is TGTGCCAGCAGTGAATGGACAGGGGGCGTCGATGAGCAGTTCTTC.

The DNA of the CDR3 is TGCGCCAGCAGCCAAGATGCGGAATCACCCCTCCACTTT. The encoded protein is CASSQDAESPLHF. The chain employs TRBV4-1 and TRBJ1-6; D call uncertain. The germline V and J ends were trimmed by 0 bases and 10 bases, with 7 bases remaining between them. This CDR3 is built from 13 residues. Germline V CDR1 and CDR2: MGHRA, YSYEKL.

The CDR3 coding sequence is TGTGCCAGTAGTATTAGGGTCGACCGCCACTATGGCTACACCTTC. It specifies CASSIRVDRHYGYTF. This chain uses TRBV19 with TRBJ1-2; D gene uncertain. The germline gives CDR1 LNHDA, CDR2 SQIVND (reference sequence). The CDR3 spans 15 residues. With 3 bases removed from V and 3 bases from J, the gap between germline ends came to 14 bases.

The chain couples TRBV5-4 to TRBJ2-2, with no clear D. Germline V gene sequence: CDR1 SGHNT, CDR2 YYREEE (reference sequence). CDR3 size: 14 residues. Trimming cost V 5 bases and J 5 bases, with 13 bases left between them. In DNA form, the CDR3 reads TGTGCCAGCAGTTTTTACGTAGGAACCGGGGAGCTGTTTTTT. This encodes CASSFYVGTGELFF.

V and J are TRBV6-5 and TRBJ1-1; TRBD1 agrees at 8 bases. Per the germline V gene, CDR1 is MNHEY and CDR2 is SVGAGI. This CDR3 contains 15 residues. V was pared by 0 bases and J by 6 bases, with 6 bases of the junction left unmatched. Here the CDR3 DNA reads TGTGCCAGCAGTTACTCGAACAGGGGGAGCGCTGAAGCTTTCTTT. It encodes CASSYSNRGSAEAFF.

V and J are TRBV10-2 and TRBJ1-2, with 8 positions matching TRBD1. This CDR3 comprises 13 residues. V lost 3 bases, J lost 8 bases, and 5 bases stayed unmatched. Germline V gene data show CDR1 as WSHSY and CDR2 as SAAADI. The CDR3 spells CASSDETGEGYTF. For the CDR3, the DNA is TGCGCCAGCAGTGACGAGACAGGGGAGGGCTACACCTTC.